The 5 T cell receptor beta chains below all came from one sample that was sequenced in a study of blood T cells in healthy people across ages. Using a J-beta primer mix together with a sample-barcoded 5' primer, a second PCR was run for about 6 to 12 cycles. From the 5' RACE reads, TCRdb called clonotypes with MiXCR, one entry per CDR3 protein. Here the sample spans 1.5 million to 2 million distinct CDR3 sequences, over 25% being singletons. The sequencing sample was made of blood. The receptor set was obtained from a woman in her 30s in good health.

To note about this clonotype: A much larger clone differs from this one at a single base, so this may be a read error. The V call is TRBV12-3 or TRBV12-4, the J call TRBJ2-5; D might be TRBD1 (6 bases). The end of the DNA fits TRBJ2-7 better, so the J call may be wrong. This CDR3 is built from 16 residues. The CDR3 protein is CASSQDYGTPTCEQYF. CDR3 nucleotide sequence: TGTGCCAGCAGTCAAGACTACGGGACACCTACCTGCGAGCAGTACTTC.

Points on this clonotype: One end of the junction is discordant with germline, which a read error may explain. The V gene is TRBV5-1, the J gene TRBJ2-1; 9 bases line up with TRBD2. The CDR3 loop spans 17 amino acids. CDR1 SGHRS and CDR2 YFSETQ come from the germline V gene. The CDR3 region is CANSLEPGTSIGNEQFF. In nucleotides, the CDR3 is TGCGCCAACAGCTTGGAGCCCGGGACTAGCATTGGGAATGAGCAGTTCTTC.

The chain couples TRBV9 to TRBJ2-1; D is undetermined. Trimming pared 4 bases from V and 4 bases from J, leaving 12 bases between. Germline CDR1 is SGDLS and CDR2 is YYNGEE. This CDR3 comprises 14 residues. Written as DNA, the CDR3 is TGTGCCAGCAGCCCCTACTGGAAATACAATGAGCAGTTCTTC. Its translation is CASSPYWKYNEQFF.

This clonotype was observed a few times. The chain uses TRBV20-1 and TRBJ2-4; D remains ambiguous. Trimming stripped 5 bases from V and 3 bases from J, with 8 bases between. The CDR3 has 12 amino acids. CDR1 is DFQATT and CDR2 is SNEGSKA in the germline V gene (reference sequence). The CDR3 loop is CSAELDKNIQYF. The CDR3 DNA follows: TGCAGTGCTGAACTGGACAAAAACATTCAGTACTTC.

The count of this clonotype is one. Germline is not matched at one junction end, which may reflect a read error. V gene TRBV18 combines with J gene TRBJ2-4; D gene unclear. The J call is uncertain, as TRBJ2-7 better fits the DNA end. The CDR3 spans 12 residues. The germline CDR1 and CDR2 sequences are KGHSH and LQKENI. The CDR3 is CASPPTTYEQYF. Here the CDR3 DNA reads TGTGCCAGCCCACCTACGACCTACGAGCAGTACTTC.